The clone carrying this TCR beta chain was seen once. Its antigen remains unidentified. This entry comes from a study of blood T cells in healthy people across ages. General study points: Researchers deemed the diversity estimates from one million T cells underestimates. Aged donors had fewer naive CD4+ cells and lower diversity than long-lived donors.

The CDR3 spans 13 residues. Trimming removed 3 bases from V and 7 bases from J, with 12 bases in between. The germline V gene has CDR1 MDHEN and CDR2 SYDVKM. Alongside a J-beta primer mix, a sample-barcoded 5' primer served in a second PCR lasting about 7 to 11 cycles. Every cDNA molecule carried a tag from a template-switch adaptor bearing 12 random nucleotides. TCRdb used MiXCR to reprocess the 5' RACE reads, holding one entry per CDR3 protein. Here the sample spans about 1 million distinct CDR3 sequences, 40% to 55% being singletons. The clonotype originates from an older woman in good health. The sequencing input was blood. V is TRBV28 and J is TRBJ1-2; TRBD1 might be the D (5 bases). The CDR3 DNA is TGTGCCAGCAGTTTGGGGGATCTCTCTGGCTACACCTTC. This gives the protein CASSLGDLSGYTF.